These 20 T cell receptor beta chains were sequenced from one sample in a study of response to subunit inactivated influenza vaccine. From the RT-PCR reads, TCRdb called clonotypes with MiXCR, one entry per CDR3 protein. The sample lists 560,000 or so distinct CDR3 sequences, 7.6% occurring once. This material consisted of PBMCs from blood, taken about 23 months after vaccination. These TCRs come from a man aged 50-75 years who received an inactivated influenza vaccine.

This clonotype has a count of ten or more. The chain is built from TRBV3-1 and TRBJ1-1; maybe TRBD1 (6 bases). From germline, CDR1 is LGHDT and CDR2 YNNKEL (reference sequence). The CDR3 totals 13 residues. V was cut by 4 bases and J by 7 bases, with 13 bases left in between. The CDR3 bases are TGTGCCAGCAGCCCAGGGGTAGGCAGTGAAGCTTTCTTT. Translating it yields CASSPGVGSEAFF.

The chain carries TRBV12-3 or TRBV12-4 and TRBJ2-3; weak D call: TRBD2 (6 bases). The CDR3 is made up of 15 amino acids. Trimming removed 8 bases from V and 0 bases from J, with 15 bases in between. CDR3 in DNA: TGTGCCAGCGCACTACTAGCTTCTAGCACAGATACGCAGTATTTT. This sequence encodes CASALLASSTDTQYF.

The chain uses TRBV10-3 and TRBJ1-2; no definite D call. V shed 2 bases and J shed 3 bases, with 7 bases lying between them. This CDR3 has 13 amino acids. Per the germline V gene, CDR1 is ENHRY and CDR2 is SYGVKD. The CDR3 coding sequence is TGTGCCATCAGTGAGGGACGGGACTATGGCTACACCTTC. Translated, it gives CAISEGRDYGYTF.

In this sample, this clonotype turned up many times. In nucleotides, the CDR3 is TGTGCCAGCAGCCCAATCGGCGGGAACTACAATGAGCAGTTCTTC. Residues: CASSPIGGNYNEQFF. This chain links TRBV7-2 with TRBJ2-1; the D gene is possibly TRBD2 (6 bases). This CDR3 has 15 amino acids. Trimming took off 5 bases at V and 3 bases at J, with 14 bases between the two ends. The V gene's germline CDR1 is SGHTA and CDR2 FQGNSA.

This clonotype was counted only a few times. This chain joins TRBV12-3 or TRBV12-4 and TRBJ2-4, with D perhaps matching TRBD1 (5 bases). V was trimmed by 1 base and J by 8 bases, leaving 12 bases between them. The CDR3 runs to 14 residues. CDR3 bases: TGTGCCAGCAGTTTAGGACACAAAGGGGACATTCAGTACTTC. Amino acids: CASSLGHKGDIQYF.

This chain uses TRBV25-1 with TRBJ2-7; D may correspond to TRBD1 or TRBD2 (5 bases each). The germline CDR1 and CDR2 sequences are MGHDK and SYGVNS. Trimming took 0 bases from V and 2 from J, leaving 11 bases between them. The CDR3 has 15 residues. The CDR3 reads CASSEYRGPPYEQYF. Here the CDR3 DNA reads TGTGCCAGCAGTGAATATAGGGGACCGCCCTACGAGCAGTACTTC.

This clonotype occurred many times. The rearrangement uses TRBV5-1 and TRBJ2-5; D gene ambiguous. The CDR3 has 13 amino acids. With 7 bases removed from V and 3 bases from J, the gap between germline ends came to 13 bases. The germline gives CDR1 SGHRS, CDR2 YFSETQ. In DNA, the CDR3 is TGCGCCAGCGGTAATAACGGAGAAGAGACCCAGTACTTC. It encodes CASGNNGEETQYF. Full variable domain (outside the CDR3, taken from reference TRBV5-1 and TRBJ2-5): KAGVTQTPRYLIKTRGQQVTLSCSPISGHRSVSWYQQTPGQGLQFLFEYFSETQRNKGNFPGRFSGRQFSNSRSEMNVSTLELGDSALYLCASGNNGEETQYFGPGTRLLVL.

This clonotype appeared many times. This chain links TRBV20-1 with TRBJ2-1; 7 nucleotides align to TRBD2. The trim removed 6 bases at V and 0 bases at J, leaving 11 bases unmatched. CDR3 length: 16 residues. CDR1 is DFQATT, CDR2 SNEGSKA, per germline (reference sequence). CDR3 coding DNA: TGCAGTGCCGAGTCCCGGGGGGAAAGCTCCTACAATGAGCAGTTCTTC. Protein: CSAESRGESSYNEQFF.

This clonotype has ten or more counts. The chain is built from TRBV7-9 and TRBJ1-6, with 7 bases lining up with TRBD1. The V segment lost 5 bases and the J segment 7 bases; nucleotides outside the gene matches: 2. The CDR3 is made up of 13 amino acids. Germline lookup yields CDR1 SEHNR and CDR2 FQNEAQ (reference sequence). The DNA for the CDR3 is TGTGCCAGCAGCCCAGGGGGAAATTCACCCCTCCACTTT. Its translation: CASSPGGNSPLHF.

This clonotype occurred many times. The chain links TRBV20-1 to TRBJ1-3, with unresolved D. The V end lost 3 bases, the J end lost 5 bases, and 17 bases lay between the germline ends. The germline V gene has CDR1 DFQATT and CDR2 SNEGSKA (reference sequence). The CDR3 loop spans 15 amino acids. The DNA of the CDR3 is TGCAGTGCTAGGGCAGGCCTCCTTCCTCGAAACACCATATATTTT. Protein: CSARAGLLPRNTIYF.

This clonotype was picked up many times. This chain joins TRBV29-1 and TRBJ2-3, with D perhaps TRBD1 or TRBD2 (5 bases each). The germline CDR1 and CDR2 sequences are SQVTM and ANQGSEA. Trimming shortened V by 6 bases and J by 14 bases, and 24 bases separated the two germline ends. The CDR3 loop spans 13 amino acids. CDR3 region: CSVVYGTEQERYF. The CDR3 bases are TGCAGCGTGGTTTACGGGACCGAACAGGAACGGTATTTT.

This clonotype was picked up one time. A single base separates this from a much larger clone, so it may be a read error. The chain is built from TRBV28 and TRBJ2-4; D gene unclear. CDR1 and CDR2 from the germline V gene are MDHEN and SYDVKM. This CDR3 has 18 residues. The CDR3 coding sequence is TGTGCCAGCAGTTTAGCCGCGAGCGACTTTGGAGCCAAAAACATTCTGTACTTC. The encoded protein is CASSLAASDFGAKNILYF.

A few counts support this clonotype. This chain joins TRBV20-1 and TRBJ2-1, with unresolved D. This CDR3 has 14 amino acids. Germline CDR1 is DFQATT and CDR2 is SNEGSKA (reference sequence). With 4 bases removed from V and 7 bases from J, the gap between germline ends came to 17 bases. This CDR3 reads CSATPEFNRNEQFF. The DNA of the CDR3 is TGCAGTGCTACCCCGGAGTTTAATAGGAATGAGCAGTTCTTC.

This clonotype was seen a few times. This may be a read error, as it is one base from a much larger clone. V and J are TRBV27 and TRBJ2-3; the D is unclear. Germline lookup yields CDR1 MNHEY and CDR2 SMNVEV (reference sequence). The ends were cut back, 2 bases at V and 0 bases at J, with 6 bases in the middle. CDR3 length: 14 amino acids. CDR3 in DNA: TGTGCCAGCAGTTTAATGGGGAGCACAGATACGCAGTATTTT. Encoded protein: CASSLMGSTDTQYF.

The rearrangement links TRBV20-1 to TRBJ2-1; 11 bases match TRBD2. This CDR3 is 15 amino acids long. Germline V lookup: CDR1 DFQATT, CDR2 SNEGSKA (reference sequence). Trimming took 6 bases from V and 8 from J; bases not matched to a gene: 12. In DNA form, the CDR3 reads TGCAGTGCGGGAGGGACTAGCGGAGGCAATCATGAGCAGTTCTTC. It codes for CSAGGTSGGNHEQFF.

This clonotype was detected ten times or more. This CDR3 is CASRRYNEQFF. CDR3 coding DNA: TGTGCCAGCAGACGATACAATGAGCAGTTCTTC. The V gene is TRBV14, the J gene TRBJ2-1; no firm D call. V was clipped by 6 bases and J by 4 bases, with 4 bases between them. This CDR3 region has 11 residues. Germline CDR1 reads SGHDN; CDR2 reads FVKESK. Full variable domain (remainder filled in from reference TRBV14 and TRBJ2-1): EAGVTQFPSHSVIEKGQTVTLRCDPISGHDNLYWYRRVMGKEIKFLLHFVKESKQDESGMPNNRFLAERTGGTYSTLKVQPAELEDSGVYFCASRRYNEQFFGPGTRLTVL.

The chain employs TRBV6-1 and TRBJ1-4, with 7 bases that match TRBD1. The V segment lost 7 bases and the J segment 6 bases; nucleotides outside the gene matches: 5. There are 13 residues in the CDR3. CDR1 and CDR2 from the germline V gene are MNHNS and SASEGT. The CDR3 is CASKGASDEKLFF. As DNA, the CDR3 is TGTGCCAGCAAGGGGGCATCTGATGAAAAACTGTTTTTT.

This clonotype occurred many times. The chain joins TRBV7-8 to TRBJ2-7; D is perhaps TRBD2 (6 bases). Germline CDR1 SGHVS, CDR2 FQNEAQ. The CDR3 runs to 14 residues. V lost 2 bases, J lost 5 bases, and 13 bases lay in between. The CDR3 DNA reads TGTGCCAGCAGCTTACCACCGACGGGGGACGAGCAGTACTTC. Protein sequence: CASSLPPTGDEQYF. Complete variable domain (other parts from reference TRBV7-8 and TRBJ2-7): GAGVSQSPRYKVAKRGQDVALRCDPISGHVSLFWYQQALGQGPEFLTYFQNEAQLDKSGLPSDRFFAERPEGSVSTLKIQRTQQEDSAVYLCASSLPPTGDEQYFGPGTRLTVT.

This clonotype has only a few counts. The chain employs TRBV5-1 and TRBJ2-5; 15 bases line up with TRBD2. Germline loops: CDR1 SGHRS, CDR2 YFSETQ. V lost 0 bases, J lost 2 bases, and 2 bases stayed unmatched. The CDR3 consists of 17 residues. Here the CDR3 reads CASSLDGTSGGQETQYF. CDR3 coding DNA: TGCGCCAGCAGCTTGGACGGGACTAGCGGGGGGCAAGAGACCCAGTACTTC.

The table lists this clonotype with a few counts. The CDR3 loop reads CASRPQGRELFF. Written as DNA, the CDR3 is TGTGCCAGCAGACCACAGGGGAGGGAGCTGTTTTTT. The chain links TRBV12-3 or TRBV12-4 to TRBJ2-2; 7 bases match TRBD1. The CDR3 totals 12 residues. Unmatched junction bases numbered 4, after V lost 6 bases and J lost 9 bases.